In its sample, the clone carrying this T cell receptor beta chain was seen many times. Its antigen remains unknown. The treatment was: PENTA 11 planned treatment interruption arm or continuous ART arm. Cryopreserved PBMC samples required at least 5 million viable cells. Naive CD4+ CD45RA+ CD45RO- T cells were sorted from thawed PBMCs. The CDR3 totals 13 residues. The junction had 6 bases not matched to a gene; V was cut back by 6 bases and J by 3 bases. The germline V gene has CDR1 DFQATT and CDR2 SNEGSKA (reference sequence). Unique molecular identifiers were included in an RNA-based 3' RACE TCR library. TCRdb ran MiXCR on the 3' RACE reads and lists one entry per CDR3 protein. This table holds about 40,000 distinct CDR3 sequences, approximately 7% found once. The record originates from a study of HIV-infected children after antiretroviral therapy interruption. Study-wide background: Samples from the continuous-treatment group were taken at weeks 0, 48 and 150.

Broader study findings: By the end of treatment interruption, naive CD4+ clonality (Gini) increased.

The receptor was isolated from a pool of human donors with HIV. V usage is TRBV20-1 and J usage is TRBJ2-7, with 9 nucleotides matching TRBD1. Sample: CD45RA+ CD4+ T cells from PBMCs, pooled from several time points, taken from a donor given antiretroviral therapy, either interrupted or continuous. The subset here: naive CD4+ CD45RA+ CD45RO- T cells. The CDR3 here is CSATGTGIYEQYF. The CDR3 bases are TGCAGTGCAACCGGGACAGGGATCTACGAGCAGTACTTC.